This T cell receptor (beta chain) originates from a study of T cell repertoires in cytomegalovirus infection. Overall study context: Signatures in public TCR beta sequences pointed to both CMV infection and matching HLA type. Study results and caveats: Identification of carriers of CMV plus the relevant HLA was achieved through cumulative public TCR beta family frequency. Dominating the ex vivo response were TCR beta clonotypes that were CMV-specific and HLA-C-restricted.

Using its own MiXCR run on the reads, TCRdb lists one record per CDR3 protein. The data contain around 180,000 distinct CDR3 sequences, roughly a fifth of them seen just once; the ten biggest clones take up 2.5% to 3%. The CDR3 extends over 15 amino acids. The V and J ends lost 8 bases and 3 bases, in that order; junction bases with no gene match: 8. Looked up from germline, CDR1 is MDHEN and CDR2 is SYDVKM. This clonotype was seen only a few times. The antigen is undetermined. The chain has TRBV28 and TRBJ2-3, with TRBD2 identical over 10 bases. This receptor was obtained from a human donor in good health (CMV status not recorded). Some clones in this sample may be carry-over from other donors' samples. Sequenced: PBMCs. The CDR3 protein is CASRREREGTDTQYF. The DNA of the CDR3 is TGTGCCAGCCGCCGCGAGCGGGAGGGAACAGATACGCAGTATTTT.